This T cell receptor beta chain is drawn from a study of blood T cell repertoires in COVID-19. Measured with immunoSEQ multiplex PCR; TCRdb has only the in-frame clones, and not every one. The data hold 120,000 or so clones, with almost 80% observed a single time. This clone appeared a single time. Germline V gene data show CDR1 as SGHRS and CDR2 as YFSETQ. The CDR3 totals 16 residues. After removal of 1 base from V and 4 bases from J, the junction contained 7 bases not matched to a gene. The sequence was collected from an elderly woman with active or convalescent COVID-19. This sequence joins TRBV5-1 and TRBJ2-5, with TRBD2 identical over 10 bases. What was sequenced was peripheral blood. CDR3 loop: CASSLLTSGNAETQYF. In nucleotides, the CDR3 is TGCGCCAGCAGCTTGCTTACTAGCGGGAACGCAGAGACCCAGTACTTC.